This T cell receptor beta chain was found in a study of spatial heterogeneity in lung cancer (dated by TCRdb to about 2019). Turning to the overall study: Beta-chain transcripts were consistently detected in greater numbers than alpha-chain transcripts, which likely reflects a higher abundance of beta-chain transcripts. In the raw uncorrected reads, each unique combination of TCR and UMI appeared more than ten times on average. In non-small cell lung cancer, the study quantitatively compared TCR alpha and beta repertoires across several tumor regions, matched nontumor lung, and blood. Nonsynonymous mutation counts, determined by whole-exome sequencing of tumor tissue, were related to TCR repertoire features. At surgery, 200 to 250 tumor regions, around 67 matched nontumor lung samples and a few dozen PBMC samples were TCR-sequenced for both alpha and beta chains.

Notes on this clonotype: This receptor's antigen is unknown. A much larger clonotype is one base distant, so this may be a read error. This beta chain was picked up by a library intended for alpha chains and is off target, so its count carries little meaning.

From its cysteine to its phenylalanine, the CDR3 spans 13 amino acids. Only the CDR3 portion is preserved as DNA: 39 bases, with reading frame beginning at the first base. The germline V gene yields SQVTM for CDR1 and ANQGSEA for CDR2. Overall study results and their limits: Additional single-cell paired TCR alpha and beta sequencing was considered necessary to confirm, at a functional level, the hypothesis that regional TCRs recognize regional mutations. Ubiquitous expanded tumor TCRs were found in blood more often at tumor resection than at routine follow-up.

Read against the paper, the sample's time point label means: sample taken at primary tumor resection. TCR sequencing used whole RNA extracted from tumor and nontumor lung tissue, or from cryopreserved PBMC samples, without cell sorting. Donors were around 71 patients with early-stage, untreated non-small cell lung cancer from the lung TRACERx cohort. A patient was chosen for TCR sequencing only when enough RNA was available from at least two tumor regions. The library was prepared using 5' RACE. Sequenced using a NextSeq 500. In the TCR library protocol, a unique molecular identifier was attached to each TCR cDNA molecule so that PCR and sequencing errors could be corrected. The paper's processing steps were these. TCR identification, UMI-based error correction and CDR3 extraction were performed with Decombinator tools. TCRs above a frequency of 2 per 1,000, corresponding to the top 1% of the tumor frequency distribution, were defined as expanded. Rényi diversity was computed with the R vegan package after subsampling each repertoire 100 times to 5,000 TCRs. CDR3 similarity networks were built from amino acid triplet string-kernel similarity, connecting CDR3s with pairwise similarity above 0.82. Clones were called with MiXCR by TCRdb after fastp trimmed the public reads at Q25, and only in-frame beta chains were retained. Rows with one shared CDR3 protein collapse into an entry with the most common genes and DNA. The V and J calls here are based on TCRdb, not the publication. Counted in this sample were about 7,000 distinct CDR3 sequences; about 8.3% of them appeared once. Jointly, the top ten make up around half of the sample.

This chain joins TRBV29-1 to TRBJ1-1, with the D gene uncertain. This sample comprised PBMCs, obtained at surgery. The receptor's source is a male donor with early-stage non-small cell lung cancer. The sequenced DNA is TGCTGCGCTACTGTAGGGATGAACACTGAAGCTTTCTTT. It encodes CCATVGMNTEAFF.